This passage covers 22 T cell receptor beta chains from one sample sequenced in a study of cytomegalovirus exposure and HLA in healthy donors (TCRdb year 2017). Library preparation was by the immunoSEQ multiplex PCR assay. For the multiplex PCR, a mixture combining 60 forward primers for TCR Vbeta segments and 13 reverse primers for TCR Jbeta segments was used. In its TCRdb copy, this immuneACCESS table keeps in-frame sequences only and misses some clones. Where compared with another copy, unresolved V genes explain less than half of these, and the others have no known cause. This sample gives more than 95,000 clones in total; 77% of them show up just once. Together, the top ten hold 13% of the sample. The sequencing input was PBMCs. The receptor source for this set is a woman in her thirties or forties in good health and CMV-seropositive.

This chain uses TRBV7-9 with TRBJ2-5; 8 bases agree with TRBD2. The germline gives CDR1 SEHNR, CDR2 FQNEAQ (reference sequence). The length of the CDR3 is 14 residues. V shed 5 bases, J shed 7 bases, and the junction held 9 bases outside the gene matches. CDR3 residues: CASSPPTAGGTQYF. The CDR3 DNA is TGTGCCAGCAGCCCACCGACCGCGGGAGGGACCCAGTACTTC.

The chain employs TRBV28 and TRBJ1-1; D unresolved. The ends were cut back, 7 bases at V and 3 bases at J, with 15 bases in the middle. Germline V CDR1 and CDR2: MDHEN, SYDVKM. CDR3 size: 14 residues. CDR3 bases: TGTGCCAGCACCCCCGTTAGTTCGGACACTGAAGCTTTCTTT. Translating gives CASTPVSSDTEAFF.

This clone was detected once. CDR3 protein: CASSQGTSGRYEQYF. The DNA of the CDR3 is TGCGCCAGCAGCCAAGGGACTAGCGGGAGGTACGAGCAGTACTTC. V is TRBV4-1 and J is TRBJ2-7, with 14 bases lining up with TRBD2. The CDR3 loop spans 15 amino acids. J gave up 4 bases and V 1 base, and 0 bases lay outside the gene matches. CDR1 MGHRA and CDR2 YSYEKL come from the germline V gene.

The CDR3 region has the DNA TGTGCCAGCAGTTACGGGGTCCGGGACAGAGGGGGCTACACCTTC. Translating gives CASSYGVRDRGGYTF. The chain is built from TRBV6-6 and TRBJ1-2; 7 bases are a match to TRBD1. Per the germline V gene, CDR1 is MNHNY and CDR2 is SVGAGI (reference sequence). The CDR3 has 15 residues. J was trimmed by 8 bases and V by 2 bases; bases with no gene match: 11.

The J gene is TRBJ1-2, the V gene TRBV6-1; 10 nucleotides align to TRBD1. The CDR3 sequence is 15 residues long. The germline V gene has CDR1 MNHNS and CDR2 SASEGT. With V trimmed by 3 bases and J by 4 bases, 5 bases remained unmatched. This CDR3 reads CASSDQTGGPYGYTF. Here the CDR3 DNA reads TGTGCCAGCAGTGATCAGACAGGGGGCCCCTATGGCTACACCTTC.

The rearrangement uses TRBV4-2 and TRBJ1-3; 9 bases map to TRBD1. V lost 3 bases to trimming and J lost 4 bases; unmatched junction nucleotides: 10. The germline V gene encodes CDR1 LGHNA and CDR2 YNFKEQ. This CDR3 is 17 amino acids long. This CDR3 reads CASSHDRDRDFGNTIYF. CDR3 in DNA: TGTGCCAGCAGCCATGATAGGGACAGGGATTTCGGAAACACCATATATTTT.

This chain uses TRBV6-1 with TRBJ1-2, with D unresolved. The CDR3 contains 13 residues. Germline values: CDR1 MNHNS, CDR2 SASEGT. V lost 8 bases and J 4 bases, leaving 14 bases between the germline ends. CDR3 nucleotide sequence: TGTGCCAGCGGCGGGCAGGCCCTCTATGGCTACACCTTC. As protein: CASGGQALYGYTF.

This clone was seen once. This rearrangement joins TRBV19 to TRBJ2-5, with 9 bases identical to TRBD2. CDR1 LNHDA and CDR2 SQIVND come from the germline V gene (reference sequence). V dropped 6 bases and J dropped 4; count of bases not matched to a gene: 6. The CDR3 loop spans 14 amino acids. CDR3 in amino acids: CASRKREAGETQYF. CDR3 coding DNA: TGTGCCAGTAGGAAGCGGGAGGCCGGAGAGACCCAGTACTTC.

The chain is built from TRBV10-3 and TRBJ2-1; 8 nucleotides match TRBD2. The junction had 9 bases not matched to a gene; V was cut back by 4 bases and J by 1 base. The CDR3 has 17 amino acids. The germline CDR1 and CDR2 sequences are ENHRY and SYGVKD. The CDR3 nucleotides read TGTGCCATCAGTGCTCTAGCGGGCGGATTTTCCTACAATGAGCAGTTCTTC. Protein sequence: CAISALAGGFSYNEQFF.

The CDR3: CASSFKAGGYEQYF. Here the CDR3 DNA reads TGTGCCAGCAGCTTTAAAGCGGGAGGGTACGAGCAGTACTTC. The chain carries TRBV11-2 and TRBJ2-7; 10 nucleotides agree with TRBD2. Looked up from germline, CDR1 is SGHAT and CDR2 is FQNNGV. The CDR3 is 14 residues long. Trimming removed 3 bases from V and 4 bases from J; junction bases left unmatched: 3.

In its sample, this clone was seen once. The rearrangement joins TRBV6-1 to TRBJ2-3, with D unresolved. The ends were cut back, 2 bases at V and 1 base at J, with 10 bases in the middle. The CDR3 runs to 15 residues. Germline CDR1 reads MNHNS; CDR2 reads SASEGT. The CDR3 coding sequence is TGTGCCAGCAGTGAAAACGGAGCAGGCACAGATACGCAGTATTTT. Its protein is CASSENGAGTDTQYF.

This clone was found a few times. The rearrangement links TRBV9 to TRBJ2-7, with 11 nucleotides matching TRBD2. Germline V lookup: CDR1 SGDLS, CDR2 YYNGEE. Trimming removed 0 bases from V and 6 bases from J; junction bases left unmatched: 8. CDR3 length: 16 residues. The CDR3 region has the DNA TGTGCCAGCAGCGTAGAAGCTAGCGGGAGGCTGGGCGAGCAGTACTTC. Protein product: CASSVEASGRLGEQYF.

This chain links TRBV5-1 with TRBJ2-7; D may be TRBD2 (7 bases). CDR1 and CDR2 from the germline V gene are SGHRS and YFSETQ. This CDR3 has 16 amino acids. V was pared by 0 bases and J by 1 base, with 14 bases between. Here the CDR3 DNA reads TGCGCCAGCAGCTTGGCCTTGGGGGGGCTTTCCTACGAGCAGTACTTC. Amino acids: CASSLALGGLSYEQYF.

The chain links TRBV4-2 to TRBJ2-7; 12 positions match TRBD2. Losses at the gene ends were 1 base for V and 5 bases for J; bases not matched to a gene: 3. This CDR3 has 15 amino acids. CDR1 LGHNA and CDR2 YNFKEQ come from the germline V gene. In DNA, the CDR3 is TGTGCCAGCAGCCAAGGACTAGCGGGAGTAGACGAGCAGTACTTC. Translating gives CASSQGLAGVDEQYF.

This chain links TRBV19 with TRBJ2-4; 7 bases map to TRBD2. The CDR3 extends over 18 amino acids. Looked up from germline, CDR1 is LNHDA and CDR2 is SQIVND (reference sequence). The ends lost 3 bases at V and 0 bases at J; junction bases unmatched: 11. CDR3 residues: CASSMNTRLALAKNIQYF. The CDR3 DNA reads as TGTGCCAGTAGTATGAATACCCGACTAGCCTTAGCCAAAAACATTCAGTACTTC.

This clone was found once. CDR3 amino acids: CASSLGPEKNNEKLFF. The DNA for the CDR3 is TGTGCCAGCAGCTTAGGGCCGGAGAAGAATAATGAAAAACTGTTTTTT. V usage is TRBV7-2 and J usage is TRBJ1-4; no reliable D call. Germline V gene lookup returns CDR1 SGHTA and CDR2 FQGNSA. V was cut by 1 base and J by 4 bases, with 13 bases left in between. The CDR3 contains 16 residues.

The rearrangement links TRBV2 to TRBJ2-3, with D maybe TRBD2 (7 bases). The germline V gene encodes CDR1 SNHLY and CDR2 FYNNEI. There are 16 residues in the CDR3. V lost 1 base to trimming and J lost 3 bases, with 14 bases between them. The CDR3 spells CASSEEGGKWTDTQYF. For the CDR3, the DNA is TGTGCCAGCAGTGAAGAGGGGGGGAAGTGGACAGATACGCAGTATTTT.

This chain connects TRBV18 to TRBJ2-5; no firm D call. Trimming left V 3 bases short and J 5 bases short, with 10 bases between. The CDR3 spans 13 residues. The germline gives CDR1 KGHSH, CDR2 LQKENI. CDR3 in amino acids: CASSPDGEETQYF. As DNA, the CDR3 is TGTGCCAGCTCACCCGACGGAGAGGAGACCCAGTACTTC.

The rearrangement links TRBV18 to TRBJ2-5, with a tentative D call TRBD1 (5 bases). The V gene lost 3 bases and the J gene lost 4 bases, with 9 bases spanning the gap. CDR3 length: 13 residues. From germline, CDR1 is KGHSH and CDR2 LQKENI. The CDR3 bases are TGTGCCAGCTCACCGCGACAGATAGAGACCCAGTACTTC. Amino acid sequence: CASSPRQIETQYF.

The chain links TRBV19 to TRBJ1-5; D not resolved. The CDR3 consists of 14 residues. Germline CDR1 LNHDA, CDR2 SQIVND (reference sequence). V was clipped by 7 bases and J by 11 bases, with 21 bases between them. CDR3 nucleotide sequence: TGTGCCAGTAATGACGACCCCAGCGGAGCAGCCCAGCATTTT. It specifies CASNDDPSGAAQHF.

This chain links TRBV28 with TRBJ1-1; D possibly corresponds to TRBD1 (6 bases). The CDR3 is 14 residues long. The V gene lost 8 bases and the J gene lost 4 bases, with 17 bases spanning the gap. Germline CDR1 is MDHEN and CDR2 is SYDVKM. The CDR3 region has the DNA TGTGCCAGCCGAGGGGGGGGCCGGGGCACTGAAGCTTTCTTT. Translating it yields CASRGGGRGTEAFF.

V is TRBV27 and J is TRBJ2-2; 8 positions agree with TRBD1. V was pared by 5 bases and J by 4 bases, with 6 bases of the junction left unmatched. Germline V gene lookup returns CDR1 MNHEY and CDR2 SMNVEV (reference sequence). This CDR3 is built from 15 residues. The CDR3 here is CASSADRGATGELFF. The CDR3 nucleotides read TGTGCCAGCAGTGCCGACAGGGGAGCCACCGGGGAGCTGTTTTTT.